This TCR beta chain was documented in a study of early T cells in non-severe SARS-CoV-2 infection (dated by TCRdb to 2020 to 2023). For the wider study: TCR sequencing used bulk RNA from unsorted whole blood, so alpha and beta chains could not be paired. The investigation overall reported the following: Matching against VDJdb was skewed toward anti-spike CD8 responses, likely underestimated virus-specific expansions, and missed private and CD4 specificities.

Concerning this clonotype: The antigen it binds to is not known. A much more abundant neighbour one base away suggests this may be a read error.

There are 14 amino acids in the CDR3, from cysteine to phenylalanine inclusive. The entry retains the CDR3 DNA only, 42 bases that are in frame from base 1. V is cut back by 2 bases and J by 5 bases, with 7 bases in the junction unmatched. Per the germline V gene, SQVTM is the CDR1 and ANQGSEA is the CDR2. Receptors were amplified or captured by 5' RACE. Sequencing relied on a NextSeq 500. Unique molecular identifiers were attached to individual cDNA molecules in the TCR library protocol so that sequencing error and PCR bias could be corrected. TCR alpha and beta chains were both sequenced, and the abundances of alpha and beta sequences in each sample were closely correlated with each other. As for the original processing: Decombinator V4 was used to perform V gene, J gene and CDR3 annotation of TCR sequences. TCRs were defined as expanded if a significant change between any two time points was detected under a Poisson model with p below 0.0001. Abundances of TCRs were expressed as counts per million after normalisation to the total number of TCRs sequenced in each sample. TRAV1-2 paired with TRAJ12, TRAJ20 or TRAJ33 defined MAIT TCRs, while TRAV10 paired with TRAJ18 defined iNKT TCRs. A search of VDJdb, accessed on 1 November 2021, was run for TCRs annotated to CMV, EBV and SARS-CoV-2, with TCRs annotated for multiple antigens excluded. Clones were called with MiXCR by TCRdb after fastp trimmed the public reads at Q25, and only in-frame beta chains were retained. Here each entry gathers all rows of one CDR3 protein and keeps the most common genes and DNA. These V and J calls derive from TCRdb rather than the authors' analysis. Recorded for this sample are around 76,000 distinct CDR3 sequences; around 11% of them occurred a single time. Approximately 4.5% of the sample is taken by the ten largest.

This was a case-control study nested in a cohort of healthcare workers in London, UK, who had nasopharyngeal swab PCR tests and blood samples taken every week. Healthcare workers were enrolled in the week of the UK lockdown, from 23 to 31 March 2020, and were followed every week for up to roughly 16 weeks. The source is an adult who was a healthcare worker with PCR-confirmed SARS-CoV-2 infection or an uninfected control (not recorded which). The sample taken for sequencing was whole blood. The chain is made from TRBV29-1 and TRBJ1-1, and 8 junctional nucleotides match TRBD1. CDR3 protein: CSVERGTGRTEAFF. In nucleotide form, the sequence is TGCAGCGTTGAACGCGGGACAGGACGAACTGAAGCTTTCTTT.